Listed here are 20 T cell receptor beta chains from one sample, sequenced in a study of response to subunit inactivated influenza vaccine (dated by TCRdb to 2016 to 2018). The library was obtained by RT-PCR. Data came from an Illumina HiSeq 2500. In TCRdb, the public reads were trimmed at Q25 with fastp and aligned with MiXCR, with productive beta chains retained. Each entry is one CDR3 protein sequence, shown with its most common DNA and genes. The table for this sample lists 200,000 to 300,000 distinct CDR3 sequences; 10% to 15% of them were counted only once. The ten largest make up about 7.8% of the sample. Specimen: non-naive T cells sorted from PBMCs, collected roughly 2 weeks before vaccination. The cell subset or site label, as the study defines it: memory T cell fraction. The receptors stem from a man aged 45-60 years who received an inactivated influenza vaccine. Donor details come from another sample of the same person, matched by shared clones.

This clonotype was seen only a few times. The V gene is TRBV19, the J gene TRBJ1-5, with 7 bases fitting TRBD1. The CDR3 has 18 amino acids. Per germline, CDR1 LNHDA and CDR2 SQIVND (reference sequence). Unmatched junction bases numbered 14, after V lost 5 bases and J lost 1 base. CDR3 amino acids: CASSAHWDSPESNQPQHF. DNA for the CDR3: TGTGCCAGTAGTGCCCACTGGGACAGCCCGGAAAGCAATCAGCCCCAGCATTTT.

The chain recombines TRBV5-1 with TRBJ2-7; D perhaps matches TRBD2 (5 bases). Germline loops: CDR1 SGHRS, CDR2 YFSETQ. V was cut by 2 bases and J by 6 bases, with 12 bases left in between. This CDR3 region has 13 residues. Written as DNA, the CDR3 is TGCGCCAGCAGCTTCGGAGGAGATGGCGAGCAGTACTTC. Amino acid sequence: CASSFGGDGEQYF.

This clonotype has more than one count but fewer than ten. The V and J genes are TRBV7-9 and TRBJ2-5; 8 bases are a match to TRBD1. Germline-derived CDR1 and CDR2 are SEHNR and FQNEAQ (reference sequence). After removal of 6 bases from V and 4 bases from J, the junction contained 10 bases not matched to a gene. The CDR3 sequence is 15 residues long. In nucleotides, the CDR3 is TGTGCCAGCAGTTCTGACAGGGGTATCAGAGAGACCCAGTACTTC. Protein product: CASSSDRGIRETQYF.

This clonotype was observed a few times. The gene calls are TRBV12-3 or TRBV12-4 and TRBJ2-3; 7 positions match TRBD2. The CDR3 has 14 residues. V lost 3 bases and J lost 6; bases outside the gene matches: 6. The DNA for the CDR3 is TGTGCCAGCAGTTTCCGTATCGGGGGGGATACGCAGTATTTT. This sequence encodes CASSFRIGGDTQYF.

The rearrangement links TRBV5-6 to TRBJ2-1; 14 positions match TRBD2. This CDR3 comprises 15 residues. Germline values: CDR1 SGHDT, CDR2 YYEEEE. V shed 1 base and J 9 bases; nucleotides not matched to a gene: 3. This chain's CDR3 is CASSLMGLAGVEQFF. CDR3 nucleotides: TGTGCCAGCAGCTTGATGGGACTAGCGGGAGTTGAGCAGTTCTTC.

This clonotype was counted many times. CDR3 sequence reads: CASSRLAGGEYEQYF. The CDR3 nucleotides are TGTGCCAGCAGCCGATTAGCGGGAGGGGAGTACGAGCAGTACTTC. The chain uses TRBV5-6 and TRBJ2-7; the match to TRBD2 covers 11 bases. J lost 4 bases, V lost 4 bases, and 7 bases had no gene match. CDR1 SGHDT and CDR2 YYEEEE come from the germline V gene. This CDR3 has 15 amino acids.

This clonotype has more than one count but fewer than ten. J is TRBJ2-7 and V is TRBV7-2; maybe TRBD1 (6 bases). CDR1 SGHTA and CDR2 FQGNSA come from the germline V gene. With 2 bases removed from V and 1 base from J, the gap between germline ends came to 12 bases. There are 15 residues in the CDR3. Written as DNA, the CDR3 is TGTGCCAGCAGCTTAATGTTAGGGGGATCCTACGAGCAGTACTTC. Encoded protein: CASSLMLGGSYEQYF.

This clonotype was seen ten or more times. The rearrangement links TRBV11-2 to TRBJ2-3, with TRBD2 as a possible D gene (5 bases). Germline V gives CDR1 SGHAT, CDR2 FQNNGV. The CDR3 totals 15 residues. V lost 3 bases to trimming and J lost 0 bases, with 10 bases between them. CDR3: CASSFAGRSTDTQYF. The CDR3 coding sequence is TGTGCCAGCAGCTTCGCGGGCAGAAGCACAGATACGCAGTATTTT.

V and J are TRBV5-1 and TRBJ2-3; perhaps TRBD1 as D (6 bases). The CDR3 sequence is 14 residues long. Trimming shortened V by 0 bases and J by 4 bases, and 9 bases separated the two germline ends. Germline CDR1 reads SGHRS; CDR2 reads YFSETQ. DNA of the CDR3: TGCGCCAGCAGCTTGGCAGGGGAAGCAGATACGCAGTATTTT. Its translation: CASSLAGEADTQYF.

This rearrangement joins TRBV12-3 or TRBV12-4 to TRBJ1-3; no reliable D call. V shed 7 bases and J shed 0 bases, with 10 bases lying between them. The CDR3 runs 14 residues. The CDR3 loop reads CASKDGSSGNTIYF. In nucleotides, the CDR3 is TGTGCCAGCAAGGACGGGAGCTCTGGAAACACCATATATTTT.

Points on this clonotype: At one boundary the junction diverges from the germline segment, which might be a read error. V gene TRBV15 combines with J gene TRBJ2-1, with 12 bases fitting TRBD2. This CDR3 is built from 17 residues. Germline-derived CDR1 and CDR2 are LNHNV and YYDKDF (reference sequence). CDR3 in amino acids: CATSREASGRAGNEQSF. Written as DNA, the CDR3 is TGTGCCACCAGCAGAGAGGCTAGCGGGAGGGCCGGGAATGAGCAGTCCTTC.

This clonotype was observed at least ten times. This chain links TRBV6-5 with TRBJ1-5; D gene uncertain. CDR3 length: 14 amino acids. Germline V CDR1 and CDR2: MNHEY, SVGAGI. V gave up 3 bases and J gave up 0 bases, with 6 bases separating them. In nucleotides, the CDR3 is TGTGCCAGCAGTTATGGTGGTAGCAATCAGCCCCAGCATTTT. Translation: CASSYGGSNQPQHF.

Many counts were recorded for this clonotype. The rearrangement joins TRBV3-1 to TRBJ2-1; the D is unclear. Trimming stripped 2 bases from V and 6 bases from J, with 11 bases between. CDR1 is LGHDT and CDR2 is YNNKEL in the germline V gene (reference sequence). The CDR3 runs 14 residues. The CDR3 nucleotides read TGTGCCAGCAGCCAAAGGGCCGCACCCAATGAGCAGTTCTTC. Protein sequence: CASSQRAAPNEQFF.

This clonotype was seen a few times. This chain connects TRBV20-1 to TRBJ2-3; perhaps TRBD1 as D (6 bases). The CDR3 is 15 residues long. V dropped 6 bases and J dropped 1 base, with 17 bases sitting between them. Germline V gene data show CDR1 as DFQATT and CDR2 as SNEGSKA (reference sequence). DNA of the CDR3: TGCAGTGCGGAAGACAGGTCCGTTGGCACAGATACGCAGTATTTT. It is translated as CSAEDRSVGTDTQYF.

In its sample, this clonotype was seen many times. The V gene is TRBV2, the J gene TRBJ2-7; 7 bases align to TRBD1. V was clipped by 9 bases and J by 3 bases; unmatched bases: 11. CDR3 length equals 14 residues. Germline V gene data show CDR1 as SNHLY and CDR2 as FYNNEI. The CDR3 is CASLFGTDHYEQYF. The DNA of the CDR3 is TGTGCCAGTTTATTCGGGACAGACCACTACGAGCAGTACTTC.

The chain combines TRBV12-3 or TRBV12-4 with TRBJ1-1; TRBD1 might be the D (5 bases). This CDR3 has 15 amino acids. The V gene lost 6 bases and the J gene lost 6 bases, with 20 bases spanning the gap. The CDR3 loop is CASRPWLGGGAEAFF. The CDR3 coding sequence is TGTGCCAGCAGGCCCTGGCTGGGGGGAGGGGCTGAAGCTTTCTTT.

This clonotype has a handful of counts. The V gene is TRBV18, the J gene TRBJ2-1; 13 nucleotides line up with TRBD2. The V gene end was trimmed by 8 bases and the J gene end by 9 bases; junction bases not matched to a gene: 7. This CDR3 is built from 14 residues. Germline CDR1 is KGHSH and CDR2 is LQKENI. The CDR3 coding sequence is TGTGCCAGCACCGGGGGACTAGCGGGGTTTGAGCAGTTCTTC. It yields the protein CASTGGLAGFEQFF.

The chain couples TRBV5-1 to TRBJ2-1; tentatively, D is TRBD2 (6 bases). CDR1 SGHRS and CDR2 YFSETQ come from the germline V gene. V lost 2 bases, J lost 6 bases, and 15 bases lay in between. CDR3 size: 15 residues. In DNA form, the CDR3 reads TGCGCCAGCAGCTTCGAGGGTGGGGGGTCCAATGAGCAGTTCTTC. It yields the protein CASSFEGGGSNEQFF. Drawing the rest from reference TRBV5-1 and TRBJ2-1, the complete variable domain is KAGVTQTPRYLIKTRGQQVTLSCSPISGHRSVSWYQQTPGQGLQFLFEYFSETQRNKGNFPGRFSGRQFSNSRSEMNVSTLELGDSALYLCASSFEGGGSNEQFFGPGTRLTVL.

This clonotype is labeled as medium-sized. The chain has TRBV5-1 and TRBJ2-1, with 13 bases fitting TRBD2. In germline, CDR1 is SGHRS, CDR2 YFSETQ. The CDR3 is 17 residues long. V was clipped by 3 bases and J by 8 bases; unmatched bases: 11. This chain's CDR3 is CASSSGLAGDINDEQFF. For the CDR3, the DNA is TGCGCCAGCAGCTCTGGACTAGCGGGAGATATTAATGATGAGCAGTTCTTC.

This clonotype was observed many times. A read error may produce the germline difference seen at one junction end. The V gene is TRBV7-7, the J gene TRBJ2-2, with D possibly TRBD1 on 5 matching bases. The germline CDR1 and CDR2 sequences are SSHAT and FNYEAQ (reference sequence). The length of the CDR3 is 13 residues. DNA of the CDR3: TGTGCTAGCAGTCAGGGCAGGACCGGGGAGCTGTTTTTT. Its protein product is CASSQGRTGELFF.